This T cell receptor beta chain was profiled in a study of T cell repertoires in cytomegalovirus infection. Study background: Indicated by public TCR beta signatures were CMV infection and matching HLA type. The study's findings and limits: Within the response measured ex vivo, HLA-C-restricted CMV-specific TCR beta clonotypes were dominant. Pooled public TCR beta family frequency picked out CMV carriers with the relevant HLA.

This clonotype was detected only a few times. Its antigen remains unidentified. TCRdb reprocessed the reads via MiXCR and lists one record per CDR3 protein. The sample records approximately 150,000 distinct CDR3 sequences, under 20% being singletons. This CDR3 spans 15 amino acids. The germline CDR1 and CDR2 sequences are MNHNS and SASEGT. V was trimmed by 6 bases and J by 4 bases, leaving 15 bases between them. The receptor was derived from a human donor in good health (CMV status not recorded). Some clones in this sample may be carry-over from other donors' samples. The genes are TRBV6-1 and TRBJ2-2, with unresolved D. Sequenced sample: CD8+ T cells from PBMCs. The CDR3 region is CASSPTRMGTGELFF. CDR3 DNA sequence: TGTGCCAGCAGCCCAACTCGGATGGGCACCGGGGAGCTGTTTTTT.